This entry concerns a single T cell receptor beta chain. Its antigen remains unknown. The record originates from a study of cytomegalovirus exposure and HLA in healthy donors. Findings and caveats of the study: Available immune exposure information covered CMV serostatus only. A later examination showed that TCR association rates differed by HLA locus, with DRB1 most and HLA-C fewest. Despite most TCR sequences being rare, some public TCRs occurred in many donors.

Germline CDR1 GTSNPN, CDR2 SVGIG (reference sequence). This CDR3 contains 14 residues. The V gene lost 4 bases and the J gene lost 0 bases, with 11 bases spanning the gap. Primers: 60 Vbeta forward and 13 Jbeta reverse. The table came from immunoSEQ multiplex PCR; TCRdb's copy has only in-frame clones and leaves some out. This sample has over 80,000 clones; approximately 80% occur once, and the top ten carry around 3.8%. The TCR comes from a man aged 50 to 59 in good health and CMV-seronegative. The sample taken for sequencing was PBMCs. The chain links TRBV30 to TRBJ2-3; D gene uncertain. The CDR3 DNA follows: TGTGCCTGGAAAGAGCCGGTCAGCACAGATACGCAGTATTTT. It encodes CAWKEPVSTDTQYF.